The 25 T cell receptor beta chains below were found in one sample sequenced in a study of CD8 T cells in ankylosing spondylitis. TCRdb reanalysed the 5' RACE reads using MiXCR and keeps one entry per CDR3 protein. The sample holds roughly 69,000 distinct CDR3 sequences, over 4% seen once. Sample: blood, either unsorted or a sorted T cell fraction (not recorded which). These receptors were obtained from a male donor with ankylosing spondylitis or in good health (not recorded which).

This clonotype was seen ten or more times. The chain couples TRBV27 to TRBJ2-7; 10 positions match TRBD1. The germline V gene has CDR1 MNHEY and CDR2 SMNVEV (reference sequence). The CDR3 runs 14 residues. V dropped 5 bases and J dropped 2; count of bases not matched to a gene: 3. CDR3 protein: CASSRTGGAYEQYF. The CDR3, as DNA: TGTGCCAGCAGTCGGACAGGGGGAGCCTACGAGCAGTACTTC.

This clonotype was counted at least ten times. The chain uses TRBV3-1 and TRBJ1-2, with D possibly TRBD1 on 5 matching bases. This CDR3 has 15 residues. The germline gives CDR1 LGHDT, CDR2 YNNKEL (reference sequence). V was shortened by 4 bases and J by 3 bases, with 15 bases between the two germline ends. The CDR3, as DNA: TGTGCCAGCAGCCCGACGCCGAAGGGGTACTATGGCTACACCTTC. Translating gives CASSPTPKGYYGYTF.

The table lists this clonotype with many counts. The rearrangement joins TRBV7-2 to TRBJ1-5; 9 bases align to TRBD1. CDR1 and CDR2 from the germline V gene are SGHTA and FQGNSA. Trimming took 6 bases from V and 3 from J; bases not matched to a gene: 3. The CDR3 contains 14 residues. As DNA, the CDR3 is TGTGCCAGCAGTGGGGACAGGGACAATCAGCCCCAGCATTTT. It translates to CASSGDRDNQPQHF.

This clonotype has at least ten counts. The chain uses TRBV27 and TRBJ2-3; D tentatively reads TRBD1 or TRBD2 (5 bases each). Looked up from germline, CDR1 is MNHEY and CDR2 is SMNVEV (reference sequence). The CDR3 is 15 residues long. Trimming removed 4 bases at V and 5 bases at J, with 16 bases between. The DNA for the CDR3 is TGTGCCAGCAGTTGGGGTTGGGACGGAGGAGATACGCAGTATTTT. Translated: CASSWGWDGGDTQYF.

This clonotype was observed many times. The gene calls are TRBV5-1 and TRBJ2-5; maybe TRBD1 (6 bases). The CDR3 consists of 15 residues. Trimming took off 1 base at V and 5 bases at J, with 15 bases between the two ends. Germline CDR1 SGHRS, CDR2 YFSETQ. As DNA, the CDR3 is TGCGCCAGCAGCTTGACAGGGCTACAAGGCGAGACCCAGTACTTC. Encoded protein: CASSLTGLQGETQYF.

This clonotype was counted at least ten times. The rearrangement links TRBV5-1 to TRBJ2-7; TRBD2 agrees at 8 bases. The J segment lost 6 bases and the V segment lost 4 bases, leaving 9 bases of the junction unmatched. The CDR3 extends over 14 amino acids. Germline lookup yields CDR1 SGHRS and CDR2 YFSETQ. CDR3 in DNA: TGCGCCAGCAGCGACACCGGGGGGGCTGGCGAGCAGTACTTC. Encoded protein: CASSDTGGAGEQYF.

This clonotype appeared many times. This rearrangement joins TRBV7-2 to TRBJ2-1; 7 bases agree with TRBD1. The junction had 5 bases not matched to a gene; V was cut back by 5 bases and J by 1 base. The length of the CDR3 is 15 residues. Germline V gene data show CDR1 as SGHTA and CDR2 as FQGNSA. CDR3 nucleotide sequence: TGTGCCAGCAGCCGACAGGGTTTATCCTACAATGAGCAGTTCTTC. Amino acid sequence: CASSRQGLSYNEQFF.

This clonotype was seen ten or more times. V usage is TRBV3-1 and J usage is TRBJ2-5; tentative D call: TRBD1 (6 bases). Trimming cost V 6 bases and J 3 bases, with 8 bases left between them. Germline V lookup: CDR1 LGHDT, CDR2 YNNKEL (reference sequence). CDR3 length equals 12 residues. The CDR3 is CASRQGEETQYF. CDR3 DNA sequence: TGTGCCAGCAGACAGGGTGAAGAGACCCAGTACTTC.

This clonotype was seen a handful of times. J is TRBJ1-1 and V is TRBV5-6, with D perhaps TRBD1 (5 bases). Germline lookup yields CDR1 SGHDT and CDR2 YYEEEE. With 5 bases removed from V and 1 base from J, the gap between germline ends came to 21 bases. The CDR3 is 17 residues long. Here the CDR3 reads CASSLPGGLRANTEAFF. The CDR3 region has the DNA TGTGCCAGCAGTCTCCCGGGGGGGTTGAGAGCGAACACTGAAGCTTTCTTT.

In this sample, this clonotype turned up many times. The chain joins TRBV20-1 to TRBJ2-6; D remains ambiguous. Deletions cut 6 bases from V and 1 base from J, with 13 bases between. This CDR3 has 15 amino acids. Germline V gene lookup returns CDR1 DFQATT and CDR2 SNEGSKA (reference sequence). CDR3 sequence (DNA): TGCAGTGCCCGTGCCTGGGCTTCTGGGGCCAACGTCCTGACTTTC. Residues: CSARAWASGANVLTF.

The CDR3 DNA reads TGCGCCAGCAGCCAAGATGCCGGGGCCCCCTATGGCTACACCTTC. Its protein product is CASSQDAGAPYGYTF. The chain uses TRBV4-1 and TRBJ1-2; D may be TRBD1 (5 bases). V dropped 0 bases and J dropped 4 bases, with 12 bases sitting between them. Germline CDR1 is MGHRA and CDR2 is YSYEKL. CDR3 length: 15 residues.

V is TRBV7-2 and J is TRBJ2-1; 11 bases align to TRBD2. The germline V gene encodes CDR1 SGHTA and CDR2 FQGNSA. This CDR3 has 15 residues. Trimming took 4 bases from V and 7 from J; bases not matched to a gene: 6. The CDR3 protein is CASSSSGGKGNEQFF. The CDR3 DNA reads TGTGCCAGCAGCTCTAGCGGGGGGAAGGGTAATGAGCAGTTCTTC.

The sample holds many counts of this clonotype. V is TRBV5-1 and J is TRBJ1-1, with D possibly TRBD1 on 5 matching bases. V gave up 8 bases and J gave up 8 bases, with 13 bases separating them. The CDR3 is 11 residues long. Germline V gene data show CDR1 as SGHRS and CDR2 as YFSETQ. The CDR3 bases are TGCGCCAGTTCAGACAGTGGAGAAGCTTTCTTT. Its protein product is CASSDSGEAFF.

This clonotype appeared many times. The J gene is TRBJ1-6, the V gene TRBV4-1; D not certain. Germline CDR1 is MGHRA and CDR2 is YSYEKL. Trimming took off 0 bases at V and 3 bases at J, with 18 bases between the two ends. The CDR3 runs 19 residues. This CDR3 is CASSQETPSQSLYNSPLHF. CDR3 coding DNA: TGCGCCAGCAGCCAAGAAACCCCTAGTCAGAGTCTCTATAATTCACCCCTCCACTTT.

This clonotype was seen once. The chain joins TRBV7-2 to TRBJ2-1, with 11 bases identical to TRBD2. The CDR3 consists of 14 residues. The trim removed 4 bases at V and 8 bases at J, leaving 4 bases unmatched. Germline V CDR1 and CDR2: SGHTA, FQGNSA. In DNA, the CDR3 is TGTGCCAGCAGCTACCCGACTAGCGGGGATGAGCAGTTCTTC. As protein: CASSYPTSGDEQFF.

DNA for the CDR3: TGTGCCGGCCGGGCCCTGAACACCGGGGAGCTGTTTTTT. Translated, it gives CAGRALNTGELFF. The rearrangement links TRBV30 to TRBJ2-2; D is unresolved. V was cut by 8 bases and J by 1 base, with 11 bases left in between. The CDR3 is made up of 13 amino acids. CDR1 GTSNPN and CDR2 SVGIG come from the germline V gene (reference sequence).

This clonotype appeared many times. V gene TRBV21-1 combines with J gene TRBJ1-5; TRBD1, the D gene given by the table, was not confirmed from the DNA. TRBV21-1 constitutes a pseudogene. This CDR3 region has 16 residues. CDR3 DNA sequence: TGTGCCGGAATTTTGATACAGGAGTATAGCAATCAGCCCCAGCATTTT. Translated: CAGILIQEYSNQPQHF.

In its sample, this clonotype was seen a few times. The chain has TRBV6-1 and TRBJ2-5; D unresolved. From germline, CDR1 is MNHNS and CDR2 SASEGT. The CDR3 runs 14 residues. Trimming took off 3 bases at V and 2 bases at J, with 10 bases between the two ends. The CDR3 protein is CASSDRLGQETQYF. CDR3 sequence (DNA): TGTGCCAGCAGTGACCGACTCGGACAAGAGACCCAGTACTTC.

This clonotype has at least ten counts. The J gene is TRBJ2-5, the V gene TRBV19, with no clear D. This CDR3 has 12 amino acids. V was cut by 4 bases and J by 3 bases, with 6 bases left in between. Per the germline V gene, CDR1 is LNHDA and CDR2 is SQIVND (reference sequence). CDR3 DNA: TGTGCCAGTAGTAACCGGAAAGAGACCCAGTACTTC. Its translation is CASSNRKETQYF.

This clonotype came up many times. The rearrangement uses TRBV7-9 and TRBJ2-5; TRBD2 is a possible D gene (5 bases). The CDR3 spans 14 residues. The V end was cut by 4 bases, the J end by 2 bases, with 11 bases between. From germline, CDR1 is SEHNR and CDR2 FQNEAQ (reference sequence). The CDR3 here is CASSSRTVQETQYF. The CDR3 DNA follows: TGTGCCAGCAGCTCCAGGACTGTGCAAGAGACCCAGTACTTC.

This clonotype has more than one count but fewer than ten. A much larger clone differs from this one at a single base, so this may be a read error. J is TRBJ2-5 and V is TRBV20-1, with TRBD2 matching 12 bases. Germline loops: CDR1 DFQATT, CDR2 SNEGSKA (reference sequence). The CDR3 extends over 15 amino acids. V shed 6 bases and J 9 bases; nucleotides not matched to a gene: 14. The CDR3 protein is CSAETSGGRDESQYF. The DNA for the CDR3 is TGCAGTGCCGAAACTAGCGGGGGGCGGGACGAGTCCCAGTACTTC.

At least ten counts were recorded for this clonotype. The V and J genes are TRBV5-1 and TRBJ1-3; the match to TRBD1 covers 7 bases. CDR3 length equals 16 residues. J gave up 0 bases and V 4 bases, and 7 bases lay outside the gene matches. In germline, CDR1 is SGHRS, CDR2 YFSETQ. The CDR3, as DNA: TGCGCCAGCAGCCTCGAGGGACAGCTCTCTGGAAACACCATATATTTT. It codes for CASSLEGQLSGNTIYF.

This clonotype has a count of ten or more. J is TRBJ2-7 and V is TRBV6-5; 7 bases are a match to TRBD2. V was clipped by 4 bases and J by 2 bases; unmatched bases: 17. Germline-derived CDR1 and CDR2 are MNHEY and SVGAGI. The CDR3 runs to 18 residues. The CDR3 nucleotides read TGTGCCAGCAGTTCGCCAATGTCTAGCGGTACCGTAACCTACGAGCAGTACTTC. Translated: CASSSPMSSGTVTYEQYF.

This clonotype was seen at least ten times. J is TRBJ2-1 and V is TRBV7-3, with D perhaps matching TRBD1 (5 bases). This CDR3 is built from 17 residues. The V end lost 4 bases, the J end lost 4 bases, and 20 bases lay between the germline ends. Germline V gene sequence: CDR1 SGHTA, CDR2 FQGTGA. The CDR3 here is CASSSSAWTPLYNEQFF. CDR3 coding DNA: TGTGCCAGCAGCTCCTCTGCCTGGACACCCTTATACAATGAGCAGTTCTTC.

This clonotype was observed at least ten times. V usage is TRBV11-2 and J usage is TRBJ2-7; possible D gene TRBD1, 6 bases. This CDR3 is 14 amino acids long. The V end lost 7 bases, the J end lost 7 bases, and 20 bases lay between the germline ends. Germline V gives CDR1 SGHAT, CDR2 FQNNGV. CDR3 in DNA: TGTGCCAGCATCATGACAGGTCCCCTAGGGGAGCAGTACTTC. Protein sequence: CASIMTGPLGEQYF.